This TCR beta chain came from a study of CD8 T cells in Susac syndrome. RNA totalling about 0.45 to 1 ug underwent reverse transcription with random hexamers. In TCRdb, the immunoSEQ multiplex PCR reads were re-called with MiXCR into one record per CDR3 protein. Of 150,000 to 200,000 distinct CDR3 sequences in the sample, 94% were seen once. The sample was CD4+ T cells from PBMCs. The TCR originated in a human donor with Susac syndrome.

CDR3 nucleotides: TGCGCCAGCAGTGAGCCCTTTAGGGACCTCTCCTATGGCTACACCTTC. Amino acid sequence: CASSEPFRDLSYGYTF. The V gene is TRBV10-2, the J gene TRBJ1-2; the D gene is possibly TRBD1 (5 bases). The CDR3 is 16 amino acids. V lost 2 bases and J 4 bases, leaving 17 bases between the germline ends. Looked up from germline, CDR1 is WSHSY and CDR2 is SAAADI.